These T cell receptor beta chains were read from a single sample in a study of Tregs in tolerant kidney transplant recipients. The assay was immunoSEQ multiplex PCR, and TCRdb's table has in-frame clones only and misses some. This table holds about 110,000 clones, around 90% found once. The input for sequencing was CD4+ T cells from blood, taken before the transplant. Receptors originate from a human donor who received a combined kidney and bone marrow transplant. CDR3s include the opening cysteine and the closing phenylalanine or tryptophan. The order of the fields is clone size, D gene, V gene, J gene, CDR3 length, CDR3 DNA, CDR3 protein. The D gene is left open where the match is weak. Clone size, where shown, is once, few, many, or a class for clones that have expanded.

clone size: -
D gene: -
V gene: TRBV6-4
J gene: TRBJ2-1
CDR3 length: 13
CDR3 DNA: TGTGCCAGCAGTGCAACAGGGCTGGATGAGCAGTTCTTC
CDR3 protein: CASSATGLDEQFF

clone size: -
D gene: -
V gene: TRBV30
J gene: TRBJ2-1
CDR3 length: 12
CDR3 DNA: TGTGCCTGGATGCGATCCTACAATGAGCAGTTCTTC
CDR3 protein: CAWMRSYNEQFF

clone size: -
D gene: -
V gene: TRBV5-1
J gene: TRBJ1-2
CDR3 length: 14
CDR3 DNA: TGCGCCAGCAGCTTGAATTCGGCGGACTATGGCTACACCTTC
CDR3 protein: CASSLNSADYGYTF

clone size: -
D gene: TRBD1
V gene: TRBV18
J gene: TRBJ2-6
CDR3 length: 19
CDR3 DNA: TGTGCCAGCTCACCAGAGGGACAGACTTCCCTCTCTGGGGCCAACGTCCTGACTTTC
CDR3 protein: CASSPEGQTSLSGANVLTF

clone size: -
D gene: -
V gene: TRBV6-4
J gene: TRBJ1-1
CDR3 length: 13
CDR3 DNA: TGTGCCAGCAGTCGGGAAATGGACACTGAAGCTTTCTTT
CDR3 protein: CASSREMDTEAFF

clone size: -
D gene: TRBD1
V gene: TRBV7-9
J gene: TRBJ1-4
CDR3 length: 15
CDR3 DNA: TGTGCCAGCAGCCCCGGGACAGCAACTAATGAAAAACTGTTTTTT
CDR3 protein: CASSPGTATNEKLFF

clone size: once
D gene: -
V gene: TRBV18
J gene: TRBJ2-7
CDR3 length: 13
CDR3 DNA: TGTGCCAGTCAAGGGGCGGCCACCTACGAGCAGTACTTC
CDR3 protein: CASQGAATYEQYF

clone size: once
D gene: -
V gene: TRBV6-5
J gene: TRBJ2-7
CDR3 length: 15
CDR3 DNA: TGTGCCAGCAGTTACTCGACAGGCTTCTCCTACGAGCAGTACTTC
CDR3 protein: CASSYSTGFSYEQYF

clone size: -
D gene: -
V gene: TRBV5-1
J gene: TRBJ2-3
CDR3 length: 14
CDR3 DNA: TGCGCCAGCAGCTTGGTTTACATCACAGATACGCAGTATTTT
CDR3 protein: CASSLVYITDTQYF

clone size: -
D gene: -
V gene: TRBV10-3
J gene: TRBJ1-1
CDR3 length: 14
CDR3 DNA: TGTGCCATCAGTGAAGACACCATGAACACTGAAGCTTTCTTT
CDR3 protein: CAISEDTMNTEAFF

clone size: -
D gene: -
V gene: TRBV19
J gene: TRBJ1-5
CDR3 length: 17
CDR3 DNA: TGTGCCAGTAGTATAGGGTCTTTGGGCAGCCTCGTGCGGCCCCAGCATTTT
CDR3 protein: CASSIGSLGSLVRPQHF

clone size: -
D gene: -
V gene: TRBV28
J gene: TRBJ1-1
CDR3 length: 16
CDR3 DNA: TGTGCCAGCAGTTTAGCTGGCAGGATCATGAACACTGAAGCTTTCTTT
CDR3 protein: CASSLAGRIMNTEAFF

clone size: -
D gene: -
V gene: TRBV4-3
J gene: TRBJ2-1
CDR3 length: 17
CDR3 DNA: TGCGCCAGCAGCCAAGGTTTAGGAGCGATCACCTACAATGAGCAGTTCTTC
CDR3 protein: CASSQGLGAITYNEQFF

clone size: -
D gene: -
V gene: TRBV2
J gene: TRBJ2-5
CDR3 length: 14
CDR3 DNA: TGTGCCAGCAGTGACGCGGGTAATGAAGAGACCCAGTACTTC
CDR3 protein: CASSDAGNEETQYF

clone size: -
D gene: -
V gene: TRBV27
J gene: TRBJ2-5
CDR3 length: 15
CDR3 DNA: TGTGCCAGCAGTTTAGTATCTACAGCCCAAGAGACCCAGTACTTC
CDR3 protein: CASSLVSTAQETQYF

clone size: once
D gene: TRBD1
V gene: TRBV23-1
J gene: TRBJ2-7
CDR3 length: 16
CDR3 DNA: TGCGCCAGCAGGACTGAACTGGACAGGAGAGAATGGGAGCAGTACTTC
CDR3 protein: CASRTELDRREWEQYF

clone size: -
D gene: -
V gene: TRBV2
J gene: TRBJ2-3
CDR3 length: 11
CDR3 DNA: TGTGCCAGCAGTCTGACAGATACGCAGTATTTT
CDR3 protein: CASSLTDTQYF

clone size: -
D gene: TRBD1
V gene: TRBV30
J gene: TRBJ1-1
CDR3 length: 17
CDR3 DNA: TGTGCCTGGAGTGGGACAGGGGGCGCCGAAATGAACACTGAAGCTTTCTTT
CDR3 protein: CAWSGTGGAEMNTEAFF

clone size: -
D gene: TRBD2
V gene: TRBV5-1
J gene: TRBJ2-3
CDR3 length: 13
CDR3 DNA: TGCGCCAGCAGCAGCGGGGGCTGGGGTACGCAGTATTTT
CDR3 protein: CASSSGGWGTQYF

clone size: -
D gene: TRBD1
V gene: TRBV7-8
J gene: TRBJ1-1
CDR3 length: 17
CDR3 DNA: TGTGCCAGCAGCTTAGACAGGGGGGCGTCGGGGCGAACTGAAGCTTTCTTT
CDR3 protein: CASSLDRGASGRTEAFF

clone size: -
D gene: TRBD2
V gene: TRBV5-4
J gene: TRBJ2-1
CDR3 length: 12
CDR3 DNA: TGTGCCAGCAGTTTAGCGGGAGTTGAGCAGTTCTTC
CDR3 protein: CASSLAGVEQFF

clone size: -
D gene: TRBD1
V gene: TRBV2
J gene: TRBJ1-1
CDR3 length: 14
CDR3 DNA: TGTGCCAGCAACAGGGGCTCGATGAACACTGAAGCTTTCTTT
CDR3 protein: CASNRGSMNTEAFF

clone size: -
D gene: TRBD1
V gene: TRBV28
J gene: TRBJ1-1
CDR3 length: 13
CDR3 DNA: TGTGCCAGCAGTTTAACAGGGGGCGAAGAAGCTTTCTTT
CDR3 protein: CASSLTGGEEAFF

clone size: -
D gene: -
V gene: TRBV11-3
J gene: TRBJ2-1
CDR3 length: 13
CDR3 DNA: TGTGCCAGCAGCTTAGTCCATTACAATGAGCAGTTCTTC
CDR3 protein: CASSLVHYNEQFF

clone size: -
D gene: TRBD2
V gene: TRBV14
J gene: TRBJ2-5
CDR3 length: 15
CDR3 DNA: TGTGCCAGCAGCCATCATACTAGCGGGGTAGAGACCCAGTACTTC
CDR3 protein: CASSHHTSGVETQYF

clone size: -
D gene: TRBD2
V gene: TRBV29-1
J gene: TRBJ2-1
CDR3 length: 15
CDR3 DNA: TGCAGCGTTCGGGGTAGCGGGACCGGCATGAATGAGCAGTTCTTC
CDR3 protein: CSVRGSGTGMNEQFF

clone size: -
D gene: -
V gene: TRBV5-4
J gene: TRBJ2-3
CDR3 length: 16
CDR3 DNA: TGTGCCAGCAGCCCCACGGGGCGGGGTGACACAGATACGCAGTATTTT
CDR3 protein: CASSPTGRGDTDTQYF

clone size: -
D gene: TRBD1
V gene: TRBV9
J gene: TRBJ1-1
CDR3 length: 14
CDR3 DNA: TGTGCCAGCAGCAAGGACAGGCGGAACACTGAAGCTTTCTTT
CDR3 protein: CASSKDRRNTEAFF

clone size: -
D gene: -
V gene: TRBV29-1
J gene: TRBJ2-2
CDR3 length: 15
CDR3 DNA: TGCAGCGTTGGGCCCAGGGTCGCGAACACCGGGGAGCTGTTTTTT
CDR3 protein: CSVGPRVANTGELFF

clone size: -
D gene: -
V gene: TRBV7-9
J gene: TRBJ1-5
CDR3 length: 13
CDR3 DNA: TGTGCCAGCAGTTGGACAGACAATCAGCCCCAGCATTTT
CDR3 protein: CASSWTDNQPQHF

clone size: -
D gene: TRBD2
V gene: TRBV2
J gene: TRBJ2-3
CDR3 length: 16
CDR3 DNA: TGTGCCAGCAGTAGGACTAGCGGGTTTGTCGGAGATACGCAGTATTTT
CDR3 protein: CASSRTSGFVGDTQYF

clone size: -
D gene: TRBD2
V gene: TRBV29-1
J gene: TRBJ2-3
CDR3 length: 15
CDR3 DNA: TGCAGCGGAAAAGCAGCGGGAGGGTTGGCAGATACGCAGTATTTT
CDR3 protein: CSGKAAGGLADTQYF

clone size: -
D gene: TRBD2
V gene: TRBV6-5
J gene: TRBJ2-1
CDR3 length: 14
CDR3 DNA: TGTGCCAGCAGTTCTGCACTAGCGGGACTCGAGCAGTTCTTC
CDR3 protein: CASSSALAGLEQFF

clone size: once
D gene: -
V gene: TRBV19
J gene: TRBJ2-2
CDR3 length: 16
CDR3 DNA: TGTGCCAGTAGTATAGACCCAAGGCGGGTTACCGGGGAGCTGTTTTTT
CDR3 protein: CASSIDPRRVTGELFF

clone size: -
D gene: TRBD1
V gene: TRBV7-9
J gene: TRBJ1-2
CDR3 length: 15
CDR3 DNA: TGTGCCAGCAGCCTCCGACAGGGGTTCAACTATGGCTACACCTTC
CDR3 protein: CASSLRQGFNYGYTF

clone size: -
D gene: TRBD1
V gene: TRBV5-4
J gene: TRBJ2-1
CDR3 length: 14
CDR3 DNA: TGTGCCAGCAGCGCCGACAGGGGGCGGGCTGAGCAGTTCTTC
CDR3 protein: CASSADRGRAEQFF

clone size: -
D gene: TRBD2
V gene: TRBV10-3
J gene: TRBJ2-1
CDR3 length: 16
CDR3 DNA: TGTGCCATCAGTGAGTCAATTAGCGGGGGTACTAATGAGCAGTTCTTC
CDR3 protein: CAISESISGGTNEQFF

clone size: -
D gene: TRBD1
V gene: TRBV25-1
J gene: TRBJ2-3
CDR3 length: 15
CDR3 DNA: TGTGCCAGCAGTGACCGGGACAGGGTCAAAGATACGCAGTATTTT
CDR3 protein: CASSDRDRVKDTQYF

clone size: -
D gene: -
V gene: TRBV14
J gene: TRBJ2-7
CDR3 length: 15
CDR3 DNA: TGTGCCAGCAGCCGGCGAGAAACTCAGGTTTACGTCCAGTACTTC
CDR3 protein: CASSRRETQVYVQYF

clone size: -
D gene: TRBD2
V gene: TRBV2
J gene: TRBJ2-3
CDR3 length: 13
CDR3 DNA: TGTGCCAGCAGGACTAGCGGGGTGGATACGCAGTATTTT
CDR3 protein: CASRTSGVDTQYF

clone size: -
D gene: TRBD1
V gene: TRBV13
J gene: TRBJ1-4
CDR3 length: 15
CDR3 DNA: TGTGCCAGCAGCTTAAGGACAGGGGGAAACGAAAAACTGTTTTTT
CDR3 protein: CASSLRTGGNEKLFF

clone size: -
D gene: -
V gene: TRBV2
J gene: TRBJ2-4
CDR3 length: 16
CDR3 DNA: TGTGCCAGCAGTGAACCCCCCCGGGGGGCTAGAAACATTCAGTACTTC
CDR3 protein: CASSEPPRGARNIQYF

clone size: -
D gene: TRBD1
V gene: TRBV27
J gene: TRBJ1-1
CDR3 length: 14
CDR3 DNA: TGTGCCAGCAGCGATTATACTTCGGACAGGGTGGCTTTCTTT
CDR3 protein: CASSDYTSDRVAFF

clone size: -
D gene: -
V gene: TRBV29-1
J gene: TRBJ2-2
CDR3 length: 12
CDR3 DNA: TGCAGCGTTGATCGGGGTTCCGGGGAGCTGTTTTTT
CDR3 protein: CSVDRGSGELFF

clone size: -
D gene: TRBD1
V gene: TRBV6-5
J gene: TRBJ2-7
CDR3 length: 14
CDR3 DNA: TGTGCCAGCAGACTCGGTGGGACAGCCTACGAGCAGTACTTC
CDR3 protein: CASRLGGTAYEQYF

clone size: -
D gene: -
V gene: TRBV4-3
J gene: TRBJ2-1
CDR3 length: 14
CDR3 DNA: TGCGCCAGCAGCCAACTTTCGGGGGACAATGAGCAGTTCTTC
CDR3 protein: CASSQLSGDNEQFF

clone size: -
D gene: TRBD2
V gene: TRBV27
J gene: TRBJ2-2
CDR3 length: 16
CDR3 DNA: TGTGCCAGCGCAACTCGGCTAGCGGGAGTCACCGGGGAGCTGTTTTTT
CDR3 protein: CASATRLAGVTGELFF